Below, one T cell receptor (beta chain) is given with its context. V lost 0 bases and J 0 bases, leaving 18 bases between the germline ends. The CDR3 covers 19 residues. The V gene's germline CDR1 is SQVTM and CDR2 ANQGSEA. The data originate from a study of CD8+ T cells in alopecia areata. Extracted RNA was reverse transcribed, and the resulting cDNA served as sequencing template. Only in-frame clones appear in the TCRdb table, and some are missing; sequencing was by immunoSEQ multiplex PCR. The sample includes about 82,000 clones, just over 50% of them seen just once. The sequencing sample was made of NKG2D-high CD8+ T cells sorted from blood. The sequence derives from a human donor with alopecia areata. The V gene is TRBV29-1, the J gene TRBJ2-6; no clear D. As DNA, the CDR3 is TGCAGCGTTGAAGAATGGGTGTGGCACCACTCCTCTGGGGCCAACGTCCTGACTTTC. Translating it yields CSVEEWVWHHSSGANVLTF.